This T cell receptor (beta chain) was identified during a study of blood T cells in healthy people across ages. Germline assignment: CDR1 MGHDK and CDR2 SYGVNS. V lost 2 bases to trimming and J lost 6 bases, with 24 bases between them. The CDR3 runs to 18 residues. Alongside a J-beta primer mix, a sample-barcoded 5' primer served in a second PCR lasting about 7 to 11 cycles. MiXCR, run by TCRdb on the 5' RACE reads, gives a single entry per CDR3 protein. The sample has approximately 800,000 distinct CDR3 sequences, roughly 50% seen once. The rearrangement links TRBV25-1 to TRBJ2-3; the D call may be TRBD1 or TRBD2 (5 bases each). Specimen: blood. This TCR was sampled from a man aged 25-40 years in good health. CDR3 nucleotides: TGTGCCAGCAGTGAACAGGGAGACTCTCTAAGGGAGTATGATACGCAGTATTTT. This codes for CASSEQGDSLREYDTQYF.